These T cell receptor beta chains were read from a single sample in a study of T-cell memory formation after mild COVID-19. TCRdb reanalysed the 5' RACE reads using MiXCR and keeps one entry per CDR3 protein. Here the sample spans roughly 310,000 distinct CDR3 sequences, 15% being singletons. Material: PBMCs or a T cell subset sorted from them (not recorded which). The receptors derive from a man in his late teens or twenties who had mild COVID-19 (a few samples of this study predate the infection). Cell type and time point are not known. CDR3s include the opening cysteine and the closing phenylalanine or tryptophan. D genes are given only for firm matches. Part of the rows lack a size; the others show once, few, many or a class for expanded clones.

V gene	D gene	J gene	clone size	CDR3 protein	CDR3 DNA
TRBV5-5	-	TRBJ1-5	few	CASSLAEGSPQHF	TGTGCCAGCAGCTTGGCTGAGGGTTCGCCCCAGCATTTT
TRBV5-1	-	TRBJ1-2	-	CASSLQRENYGYTF	TGCGCCAGCAGCTTACAGCGGGAGAACTATGGCTACACCTTC
TRBV3-1	TRBD1	TRBJ1-1	once	CASSRIEGAVTEAFF	TGTGCCAGCAGCCGGATTGAGGGGGCGGTCACTGAAGCTTTCTTT
TRBV7-9	-	TRBJ1-2	few	CASSLYSGEVSGYTF	TGTGCCAGCAGCTTATATTCAGGGGAAGTATCGGGCTACACCTTC
TRBV9	-	TRBJ2-3	few	CASSVEGPHTDTQYF	TGTGCCAGCAGCGTAGAGGGCCCACACACAGATACGCAGTATTTT
TRBV28	-	TRBJ2-5	few	CASSKGRGSLRGRETQYF	TGTGCCAGCAGTAAGGGCCGGGGCAGTCTACGGGGGAGAGAGACCCAGTACTTC
TRBV6-5	-	TRBJ2-3	few	CASSYGKVLGTDTQYF	TGTGCCAGCAGTTACGGGAAGGTCTTGGGCACAGATACGCAGTATTTT
TRBV4-3	-	TRBJ1-2	-	CASSPSEGEGYTF	TGCGCCAGCAGCCCTTCGGAAGGGGAAGGCTACACCTTC
TRBV6-1	-	TRBJ2-7	-	CASSEGRGEQYF	TGTGCCAGCAGTGAGGGCCGGGGCGAGCAGTACTTC
TRBV6-6	-	TRBJ2-3	many	CASSYSWDTNTQYF	TGTGCCAGCAGTTACTCTTGGGACACCAATACGCAGTATTTT
TRBV12-3/TRBV12-4	TRBD1	TRBJ2-5	few	CASSPPTGGETQYF	TGTGCCAGCAGTCCACCGACAGGGGGAGAGACCCAGTACTTC
TRBV7-6	-	TRBJ2-2	-	CASSLGHITGELFF	TGTGCCAGCAGCTTAGGGCACATCACCGGGGAGCTGTTTTTT
TRBV18	-	TRBJ2-2	many	CASSPSGQNTGELFF	TGTGCCAGCTCACCCTCGGGACAGAACACCGGGGAGCTGTTTTTT
TRBV5-1	-	TRBJ1-3	-	CASNSGVSGNTIYF	TGCGCCAGCAATTCAGGGGTCTCTGGAAACACCATATATTTT
TRBV2	-	TRBJ1-5	few	CASSEAGPQHF	TGTGCCAGCAGTGAGGCTGGGCCCCAGCATTTT
TRBV10-3	TRBD1	TRBJ1-6	-	CAIRDRENSPLHF	TGTGCCATCAGGGACAGGGAGAATTCACCCCTCCACTTT
TRBV10-2	TRBD1	TRBJ1-5	-	CAGGTGNQPQHF	TGCGCCGGAGGGACAGGGAATCAGCCCCAGCATTTT
TRBV7-6	TRBD1	TRBJ2-1	-	CASSFYPRRDRGHNEQFF	TGTGCCAGCAGCTTTTACCCTCGCCGGGACAGGGGACACAATGAGCAGTTCTTC
TRBV6-6	-	TRBJ2-3	few	CASDPLASTDTQYF	TGTGCAAGCGACCCCCTGGCCAGCACAGATACGCAGTATTTT
TRBV7-9	-	TRBJ2-7	-	CASSLGPQLGSYEQYF	TGTGCCAGCAGCTTGGGGCCCCAACTAGGGTCCTACGAGCAGTACTTC
TRBV2	-	TRBJ2-3	few	CASSEVSAHTDTQYF	TGTGCCAGCAGTGAAGTTAGTGCTCATACAGATACGCAGTATTTT
TRBV7-3	TRBD2	TRBJ2-1	-	CASSLGVASGGANEQFF	TGTGCCAGCAGCTTAGGTGTGGCTAGCGGGGGGGCAAATGAGCAGTTCTTC
TRBV6-5	TRBD1	TRBJ1-6	few	CASSYSRHRGDSPLHF	TGTGCCAGCAGTTACTCGAGGCACAGGGGCGATTCACCCCTCCACTTT
TRBV7-9	-	TRBJ2-3	-	CASSLQLGPDTQYF	TGTGCCAGCAGTTTGCAATTAGGGCCAGATACGCAGTATTTT
TRBV28	TRBD1	TRBJ1-2	-	CASSSGGSSSYGYTF	TGTGCCAGCAGCTCAGGGGGCAGTTCGAGCTATGGCTACACCTTC
TRBV7-3	-	TRBJ2-2	-	CASSQTGPNTGELFF	TGTGCCAGCAGCCAGACGGGACCGAACACCGGGGAGCTGTTTTTT
TRBV11-2	TRBD1	TRBJ2-3	many	CASSSTTGMETDTQYF	TGTGCCAGCAGCTCTACGACAGGGATGGAGACAGATACGCAGTATTTT
TRBV7-2	TRBD1	TRBJ2-5	many	CASSFQGAGETQYF	TGTGCCAGCAGCTTCCAGGGGGCTGGAGAGACCCAGTACTTC
TRBV6-2/TRBV6-3	-	TRBJ2-3	many	CASSNTDTQYF	TGTGCCAGCAGTAACACAGATACGCAGTATTTT
TRBV4-3	-	TRBJ1-4	-	CASSQGVFEKLFF	TGCGCCAGCAGCCAAGGGGTTTTCGAAAAACTGTTTTTT
TRBV6-2/TRBV6-3	-	TRBJ1-2	-	CASSLFKTYGYTF	TGTGCCAGCAGCCTCTTCAAAACTTATGGCTACACCTTC
TRBV4-1	TRBD1	TRBJ1-1	-	CASSAFHRGGTEAFF	TGCGCCAGCAGCGCCTTTCACAGGGGCGGTACTGAAGCTTTCTTT
TRBV7-2	-	TRBJ2-5	many	CASSLMGGERETQYF	TGTGCCAGCAGCTTGATGGGCGGGGAGAGGGAGACCCAGTACTTC
TRBV7-2	TRBD2	TRBJ2-5	-	CASRPSGRPGETQYF	TGTGCCAGCAGGCCTAGCGGGCGACCGGGGGAGACCCAGTACTTC
TRBV19	-	TRBJ1-6	few	CASSVRDPYSPLHF	TGTGCCAGTAGTGTTCGGGACCCCTATTCACCCCTCCACTTT
TRBV24-1	-	TRBJ1-5	-	CATSVGGADSAQHF	TGTGCCACCAGTGTCGGGGGGGCGGATTCAGCCCAGCATTTT
TRBV7-2	-	TRBJ2-7	few	CASTRGYEQYF	TGTGCCAGCACCCGAGGCTACGAGCAGTACTTC
TRBV5-4	-	TRBJ1-1	few	CASSLAKGLNTEAFF	TGTGCCAGCAGCTTGGCAAAGGGGCTGAACACTGAAGCTTTCTTT
TRBV6-2/TRBV6-3	-	TRBJ1-2	few	CASSYGTHGYTF	TGTGCCAGCAGTTACGGGACCCATGGCTACACCTTC
TRBV7-2	-	TRBJ1-2	few	CASSPGLFGHGYTF	TGTGCCAGCAGCCCGGGGTTGTTTGGACATGGCTACACCTTC